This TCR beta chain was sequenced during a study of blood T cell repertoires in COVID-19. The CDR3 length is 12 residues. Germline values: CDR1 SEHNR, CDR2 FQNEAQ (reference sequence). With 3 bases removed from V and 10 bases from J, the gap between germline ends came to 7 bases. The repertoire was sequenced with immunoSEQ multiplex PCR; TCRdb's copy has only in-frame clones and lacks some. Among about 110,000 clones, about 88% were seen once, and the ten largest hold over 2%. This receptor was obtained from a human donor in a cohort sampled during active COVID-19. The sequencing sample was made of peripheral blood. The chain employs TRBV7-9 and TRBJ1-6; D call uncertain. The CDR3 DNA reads TGTGCCAGCAGCTTGGTCGGGTCACCCCTCCACTTT. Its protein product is CASSLVGSPLHF.